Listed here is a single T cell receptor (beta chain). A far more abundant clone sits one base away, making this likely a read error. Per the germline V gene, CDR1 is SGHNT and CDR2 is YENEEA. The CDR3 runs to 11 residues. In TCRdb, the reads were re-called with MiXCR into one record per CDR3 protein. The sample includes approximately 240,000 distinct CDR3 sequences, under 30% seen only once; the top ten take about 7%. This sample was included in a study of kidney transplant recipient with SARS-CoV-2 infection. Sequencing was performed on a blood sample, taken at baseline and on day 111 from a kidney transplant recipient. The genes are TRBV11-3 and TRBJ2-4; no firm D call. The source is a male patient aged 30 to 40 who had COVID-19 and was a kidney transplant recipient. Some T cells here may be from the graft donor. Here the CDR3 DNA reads TGTGCCAGCAGCTTATGTCCGGAGCAGCACTTC. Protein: CASSLCPEQHF.